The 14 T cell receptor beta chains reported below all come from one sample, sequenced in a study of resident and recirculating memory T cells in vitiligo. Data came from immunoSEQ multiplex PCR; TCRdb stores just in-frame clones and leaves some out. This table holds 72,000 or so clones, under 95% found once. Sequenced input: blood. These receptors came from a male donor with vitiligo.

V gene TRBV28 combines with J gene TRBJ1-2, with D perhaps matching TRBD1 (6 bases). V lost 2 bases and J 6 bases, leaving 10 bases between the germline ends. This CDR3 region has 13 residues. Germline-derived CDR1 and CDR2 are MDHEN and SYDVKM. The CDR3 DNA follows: TGTGCCAGCAGTTTACGGACAGTCCATGGCTACACCTTC. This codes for CASSLRTVHGYTF.

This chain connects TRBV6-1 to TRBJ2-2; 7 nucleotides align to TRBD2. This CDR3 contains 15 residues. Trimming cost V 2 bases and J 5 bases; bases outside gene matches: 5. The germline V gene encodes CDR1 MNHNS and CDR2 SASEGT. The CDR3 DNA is TGTGCCAGCAGTGAATTAGCGGGTTGGACCGGGGAGCTGTTTTTT. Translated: CASSELAGWTGELFF.

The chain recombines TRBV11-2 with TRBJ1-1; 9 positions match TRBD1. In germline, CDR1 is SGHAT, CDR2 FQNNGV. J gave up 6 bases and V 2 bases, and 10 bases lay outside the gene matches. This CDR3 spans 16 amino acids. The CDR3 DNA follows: TGTGCCAGCAGCTTACGGGGACAGGGTGGGGCGTCTGAAGCTTTCTTT. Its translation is CASSLRGQGGASEAFF.

As DNA, the CDR3 is TGTGCCACCAGCAGAGAAGCGGGGCTACAAGAGACCCAGTACTTC. It encodes CATSREAGLQETQYF. V gene TRBV15 combines with J gene TRBJ2-5; 7 bases map to TRBD2. V was clipped by 0 bases and J by 2 bases; unmatched bases: 3. Germline CDR1 reads LNHNV; CDR2 reads YYDKDF (reference sequence). The CDR3 is made up of 15 amino acids.

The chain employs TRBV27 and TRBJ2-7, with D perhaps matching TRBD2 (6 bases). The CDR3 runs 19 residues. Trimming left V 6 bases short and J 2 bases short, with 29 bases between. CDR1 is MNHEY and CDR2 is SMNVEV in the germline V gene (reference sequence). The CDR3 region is CASRVNGWGTSLGAYEQYF. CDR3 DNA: TGTGCCAGCAGGGTTAATGGGTGGGGGACTTCCTTAGGGGCCTACGAGCAGTACTTC.

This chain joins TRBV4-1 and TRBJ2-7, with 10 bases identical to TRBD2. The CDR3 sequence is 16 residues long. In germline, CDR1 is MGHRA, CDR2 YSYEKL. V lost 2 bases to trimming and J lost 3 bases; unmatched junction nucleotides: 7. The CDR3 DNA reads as TGCGCCAGCAGCCAAAGCCTAGCGGGAGTCGGCTACGAGCAGTACTTC. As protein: CASSQSLAGVGYEQYF.

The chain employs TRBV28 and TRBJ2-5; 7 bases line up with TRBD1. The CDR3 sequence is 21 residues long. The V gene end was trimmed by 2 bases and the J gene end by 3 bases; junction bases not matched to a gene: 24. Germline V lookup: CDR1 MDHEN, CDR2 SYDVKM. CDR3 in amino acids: CASSLGANRGFVAWEKETQYF. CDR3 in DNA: TGTGCCAGCAGTTTAGGTGCGAACAGGGGTTTTGTGGCGTGGGAAAAAGAGACCCAGTACTTC.

This CDR3 is CASSPDSPGYTF. The CDR3 DNA is TGTGCCAGCAGCCCCGACAGCCCGGGCTACACCTTC. The rearrangement uses TRBV7-9 and TRBJ1-2; tentative D call: TRBD1 (5 bases). V was pared by 5 bases and J by 8 bases, with 12 bases between. The V gene's germline CDR1 is SEHNR and CDR2 FQNEAQ (reference sequence). The CDR3 contains 12 residues.

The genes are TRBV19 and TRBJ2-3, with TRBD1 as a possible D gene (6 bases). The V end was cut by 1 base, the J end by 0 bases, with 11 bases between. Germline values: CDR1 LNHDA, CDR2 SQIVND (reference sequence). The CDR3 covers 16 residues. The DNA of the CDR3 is TGTGCCAGTAGTATAGGAGGGGGTGGTAGCACAGATACGCAGTATTTT. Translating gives CASSIGGGGSTDTQYF. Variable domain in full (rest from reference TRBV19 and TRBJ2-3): DGGITQSPKYLFRKEGQNVTLSCEQNLNHDAMYWYRQDPGQGLRLIYYSQIVNDFQKGDIAEGYSVSREKKESFPLTVTSAQKNPTAFYLCASSIGGGGSTDTQYFGPGTRLTVL.

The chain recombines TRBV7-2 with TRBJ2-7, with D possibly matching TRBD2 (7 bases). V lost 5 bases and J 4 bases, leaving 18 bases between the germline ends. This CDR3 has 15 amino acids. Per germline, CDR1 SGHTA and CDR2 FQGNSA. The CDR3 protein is CASSTTGSRGYEQYF. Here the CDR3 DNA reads TGTGCCAGCAGCACCACAGGGTCGCGGGGGTACGAGCAGTACTTC.

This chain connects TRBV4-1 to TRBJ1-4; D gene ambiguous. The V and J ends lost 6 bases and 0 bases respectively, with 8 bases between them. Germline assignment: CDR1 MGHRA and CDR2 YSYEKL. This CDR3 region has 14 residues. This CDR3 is CASSTQATNEKLFF. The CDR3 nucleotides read TGCGCCAGCAGTACCCAGGCAACTAATGAAAAACTGTTTTTT.

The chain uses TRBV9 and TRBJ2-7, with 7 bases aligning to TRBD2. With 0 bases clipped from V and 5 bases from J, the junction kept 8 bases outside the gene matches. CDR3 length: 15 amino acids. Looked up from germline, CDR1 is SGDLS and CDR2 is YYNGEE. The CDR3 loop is CASSVGFGEGDEQYF. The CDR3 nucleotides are TGTGCCAGCAGCGTAGGATTTGGGGAGGGTGACGAGCAGTACTTC.

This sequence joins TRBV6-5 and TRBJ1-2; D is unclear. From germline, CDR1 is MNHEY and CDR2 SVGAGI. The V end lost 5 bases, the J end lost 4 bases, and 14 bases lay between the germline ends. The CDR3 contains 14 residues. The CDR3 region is CASSQDSRAYGYTF. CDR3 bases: TGTGCCAGCAGTCAAGACTCGCGAGCCTATGGCTACACCTTC.

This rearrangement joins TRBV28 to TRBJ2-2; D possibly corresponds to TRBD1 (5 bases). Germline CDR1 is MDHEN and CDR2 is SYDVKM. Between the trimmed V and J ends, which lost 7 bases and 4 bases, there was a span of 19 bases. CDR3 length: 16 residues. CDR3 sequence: CASIPGWGPGTGELFF. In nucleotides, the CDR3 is TGTGCCAGCATTCCTGGGTGGGGCCCGGGCACCGGGGAGCTGTTTTTT. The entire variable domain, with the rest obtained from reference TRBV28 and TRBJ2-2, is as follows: DVKVTQSSRYLVKRTGEKVFLECVQDMDHENMFWYRQDPGLGLRLIYFSYDVKMKEKGDIPEGYSVSREKKERFSLILESASTNQTSMYLCASIPGWGPGTGELFFGEGSRLTVL.